The 32 T cell receptor beta chains listed next were all sequenced from one sample in a study of cytomegalovirus exposure and HLA in healthy donors. Primers included in the PCR were 60 Vbeta and 13 Jbeta primers. Profiling relied on immunoSEQ multiplex PCR, and the TCRdb table lists in-frame clones only, not all of them. In the table there are 100,000 to 150,000 clones, roughly 80% of which are singletons. Sequenced: PBMCs. The receptors stem from a man aged 25-45 years in good health and CMV-seronegative.

The V and J genes are TRBV29-1 and TRBJ1-4; 10 bases align to TRBD1. Trimming took 6 bases from V and 8 from J; bases not matched to a gene: 6. The CDR3 sequence is 13 residues long. CDR1 and CDR2 (germline): SQVTM, ANQGSEA. The CDR3 DNA follows: TGCAGCGTCGGACAGGGGGTTAGCGAAAAACTGTTTTTT. Translated: CSVGQGVSEKLFF.

The rearrangement links TRBV7-9 to TRBJ1-2; 10 bases are a match to TRBD1. There are 14 residues in the CDR3. J was trimmed by 4 bases and V by 5 bases; bases with no gene match: 4. In germline, CDR1 is SEHNR, CDR2 FQNEAQ (reference sequence). In DNA, the CDR3 is TGTGCCAGCAGCACCGGGACAGGGGCCTATGGCTACACCTTC. This translates into CASSTGTGAYGYTF.

V gene TRBV4-3 combines with J gene TRBJ2-3; 7 nucleotides match TRBD2. The CDR3 extends over 16 amino acids. Germline trimming cut 1 base from V and 5 bases from J; bases unmatched to any gene: 9. Germline CDR1 LGHNA, CDR2 YSLEER. The CDR3 DNA reads as TGCGCCAGCAGCCAAGGGATCAAGCGGGGCAAAGATACGCAGTATTTT. Its translation: CASSQGIKRGKDTQYF.

This clone was seen more than once but under ten times. Other DNA sequences in this specimen translate into the identical CDR3. V usage is TRBV10-2 and J usage is TRBJ1-5; D remains ambiguous. The germline gives CDR1 WSHSY, CDR2 SAAADI. This CDR3 is built from 13 residues. Trimming removed 4 bases from V and 10 bases from J, with 14 bases in between. CDR3 residues: CASSAQRLIPQHF. The CDR3 DNA sequence: TGCGCCAGCAGTGCCCAGCGCTTGATCCCCCAGCATTTT.

This clone appeared a single time. This chain joins TRBV5-6 and TRBJ2-2; D not resolved. The germline V gene has CDR1 SGHDT and CDR2 YYEEEE. The CDR3 extends over 14 amino acids. Trimming cost V 6 bases and J 2 bases, with 11 bases left between them. CDR3 DNA: TGTGCCAGCACCGTGGGCCGTAACACCGGGGAGCTGTTTTTT. Its translation: CASTVGRNTGELFF.

The chain links TRBV5-6 to TRBJ2-7, with D maybe TRBD2 (7 bases). From germline, CDR1 is SGHDT and CDR2 YYEEEE. Trimming removed 2 bases from V and 3 bases from J, with 15 bases in between. This CDR3 has 15 amino acids. The CDR3 sequence is CASSLGGGVGYEQYF. The CDR3 nucleotides are TGTGCCAGCAGCTTAGGGGGAGGGGTGGGCTACGAGCAGTACTTC. The full variable domain, in which reference TRBV5-6 and TRBJ2-7 provide the parts outside the CDR3, is DAGVTQSPTHLIKTRGQQVTLRCSPKSGHDTVSWYQQALGQGPQFIFQYYEEEERQRGNFPDRFSGHQFPNYSSELNVNALLLGDSALYLCASSLGGGVGYEQYFGPGTRLTVT.

The chain couples TRBV5-4 to TRBJ2-2; 13 bases map to TRBD2. The CDR3 is 16 amino acids. V was clipped by 2 bases and J by 3 bases; unmatched bases: 1. CDR1 and CDR2 (germline): SGHNT, YYREEE (reference sequence). CDR3 nucleotide sequence: TGTGCCAGCAGCTTCGGACTAGCGGGGGACACCGGGGAGCTGTTTTTT. Translating gives CASSFGLAGDTGELFF.

The chain is built from TRBV7-3 and TRBJ1-1; no reliable D call. This CDR3 contains 15 residues. Trimming removed 5 bases from V and 4 bases from J, with 17 bases in between. Germline loops: CDR1 SGHTA, CDR2 FQGTGA. The CDR3 sequence: CASSSPRVIVTEAFF. The CDR3 coding sequence is TGTGCCAGCAGCAGTCCGAGGGTCATAGTCACTGAAGCTTTCTTT.

This chain uses TRBV28 with TRBJ1-2; 7 bases line up with TRBD1. The germline CDR1 and CDR2 sequences are MDHEN and SYDVKM. V lost 7 bases to trimming and J lost 4 bases; unmatched junction nucleotides: 9. This CDR3 has 14 residues. CDR3 nucleotides: TGTGCCAGCAATACTCCGGGACAGCCCTATGGCTACACCTTC. It codes for CASNTPGQPYGYTF.

This clone came up a few times. The V call is TRBV29-1, the J call TRBJ2-7; D possibly corresponds to TRBD1 (5 bases). The V end was cut by 3 bases, the J end by 0 bases, with 6 bases between. This CDR3 is built from 12 residues. Germline values: CDR1 SQVTM, CDR2 ANQGSEA. As DNA, the CDR3 is TGCAGCGTTGAGGGGCACTCCTACGAGCAGTACTTC. Translated: CSVEGHSYEQYF.

The chain carries TRBV28 and TRBJ1-1; D call uncertain. CDR1 and CDR2 (germline): MDHEN, SYDVKM. Between the trimmed V and J ends, which lost 6 bases and 5 bases, there was a span of 7 bases. The CDR3 has 11 residues. CDR3 loop: CASSPRTEAFF. The CDR3 DNA follows: TGTGCCAGCAGCCCCCGGACTGAAGCTTTCTTT.

The chain recombines TRBV19 with TRBJ2-2; 15 bases are a match to TRBD2. J was trimmed by 3 bases and V by 11 bases; bases with no gene match: 19. The V gene's germline CDR1 is LNHDA and CDR2 SQIVND (reference sequence). This CDR3 has 20 residues. The chain's CDR3 is CAASTRRGTSGRPDTGELFF. The CDR3 DNA follows: TGTGCCGCCAGTACTCGCCGGGGGACTAGCGGGAGGCCGGACACCGGGGAGCTGTTTTTT.

The chain is built from TRBV12-5 and TRBJ2-3; D might be TRBD1 (6 bases). Germline V gene data show CDR1 as LGHNT and CDR2 as FRNRAP. The CDR3 length is 16 residues. V shed 2 bases and J shed 2 bases, with 14 bases lying between them. The CDR3 region is CASGLNPRDTTDTQYF. The CDR3 region has the DNA TGTGCTAGTGGTTTGAATCCCCGGGACACCACAGATACGCAGTATTTT.

The chain has TRBV5-8 and TRBJ1-5; the D is unclear. Per the germline V gene, CDR1 is SGHTS and CDR2 is YDEGEE. The ends were cut back, 3 bases at V and 3 bases at J, with 13 bases in the middle. The CDR3 sequence is 15 residues long. The CDR3 sequence: CASSSTLSFNQPQHF. Written as DNA, the CDR3 is TGTGCCAGCAGCTCGACACTGTCGTTCAATCAGCCCCAGCATTTT.

The rearrangement links TRBV28 to TRBJ2-7; TRBD2 might be the D (6 bases). V was trimmed by 8 bases and J by 0 bases, leaving 14 bases between them. This CDR3 spans 14 amino acids. The germline V gene encodes CDR1 MDHEN and CDR2 SYDVKM. The CDR3 region is CASFSSGFSYEQYF. The CDR3 DNA reads TGTGCCAGCTTTAGTAGCGGTTTCTCCTACGAGCAGTACTTC.

There are a few counts of this clone. This chain links TRBV29-1 with TRBJ1-2; maybe TRBD1 (6 bases). This CDR3 is 13 amino acids long. Germline CDR1 and CDR2: SQVTM and ANQGSEA. V lost 5 bases and J 4 bases, leaving 14 bases between the germline ends. The CDR3 DNA sequence: TGCAGCGTTTCCCCAGGGGAGTTCTATGGCTACACCTTC. This translates into CSVSPGEFYGYTF.

The chain employs TRBV2 and TRBJ1-1; the D is unclear. Per the germline V gene, CDR1 is SNHLY and CDR2 is FYNNEI. Trimming left V 6 bases short and J 2 bases short, with 19 bases between. The CDR3 length is 16 residues. The CDR3 spells CASRERPSRGNTEAFF. CDR3 coding DNA: TGTGCCAGCAGGGAAAGACCCTCTCGGGGAAACACTGAAGCTTTCTTT.

The chain links TRBV5-6 to TRBJ1-1, with TRBD1 as a possible D gene (6 bases). The CDR3 loop spans 16 amino acids. In germline, CDR1 is SGHDT, CDR2 YYEEEE. The V gene lost 2 bases and the J gene lost 1 base, with 15 bases spanning the gap. Here the CDR3 DNA reads TGTGCCAGCAGCTTCGGGGGGGCAGGGCGGAACACTGAAGCTTTCTTT. Its protein product is CASSFGGAGRNTEAFF.

The chain employs TRBV9 and TRBJ1-3, with D perhaps matching TRBD1 (5 bases). This CDR3 region has 16 residues. The V gene's germline CDR1 is SGDLS and CDR2 YYNGEE. V was clipped by 3 bases and J by 0 bases, with 13 bases between them. Here the CDR3 reads CASSATGGNSGNTIYF. DNA for the CDR3: TGTGCCAGCAGCGCGACGGGGGGTAACTCTGGAAACACCATATATTTT.

The chain is built from TRBV10-3 and TRBJ1-3; a weak D match, TRBD1 (5 bases). CDR3 length equals 13 residues. V lost 7 bases and J 8 bases, leaving 15 bases between the germline ends. In germline, CDR1 is ENHRY, CDR2 SYGVKD. CDR3: CAINWGETDTIYF. The CDR3 nucleotides are TGTGCCATCAACTGGGGGGAGACGGACACCATATATTTT.

The V call is TRBV4-3, the J call TRBJ2-7; maybe TRBD1 (6 bases). The germline V and J ends were trimmed by 2 bases and 3 bases, with 11 bases remaining between them. CDR1 LGHNA and CDR2 YSLEER come from the germline V gene. The length of the CDR3 is 14 residues. The CDR3 nucleotides read TGCGCCAGCAGCCAACACAGGGTAGGCTACGAGCAGTACTTC. Encoded protein: CASSQHRVGYEQYF.

This rearrangement joins TRBV10-2 to TRBJ2-1; 8 positions match TRBD2. The CDR3 has 14 amino acids. Germline V gene lookup returns CDR1 WSHSY and CDR2 SAAADI. V shed 2 bases and J 6 bases; nucleotides not matched to a gene: 3. The CDR3 region is CASSERREANEQFF. CDR3 DNA: TGCGCCAGCAGTGAGCGGCGGGAGGCCAATGAGCAGTTCTTC.

The CDR3 sequence: CASSLDPYQDTQYF. The CDR3 nucleotides are TGTGCCAGCAGCTTAGATCCCTACCAAGATACGCAGTATTTT. The V gene is TRBV7-9, the J gene TRBJ2-3; D unclear. From germline, CDR1 is SEHNR and CDR2 FQNEAQ (reference sequence). The CDR3 covers 14 residues. V shed 1 base and J shed 5 bases, with 10 bases lying between them.

This clone has just a few counts. This rearrangement joins TRBV19 to TRBJ1-1; D perhaps matches TRBD1 (6 bases). From germline, CDR1 is LNHDA and CDR2 SQIVND (reference sequence). This CDR3 is 16 amino acids long. V gave up 1 base and J gave up 5 bases, with 17 bases separating them. The CDR3 nucleotides read TGTGCCAGTAGTATAGCCGGACCGGGACATGGAACTGAAGCTTTCTTT. This gives the protein CASSIAGPGHGTEAFF.

The chain links TRBV6-6 to TRBJ1-5; D is possibly TRBD1 (6 bases). V lost 5 bases and J 2 bases, leaving 13 bases between the germline ends. Per germline, CDR1 MNHNY and CDR2 SVGAGI (reference sequence). The CDR3 runs 15 residues. The CDR3 spells CASSRLQGGNQPQHF. As DNA, the CDR3 is TGTGCCAGCAGTCGCCTACAGGGAGGCAATCAGCCCCAGCATTTT.

The V call is TRBV28, the J call TRBJ1-1, with D perhaps TRBD1 (5 bases). Trimming removed 5 bases at V and 2 bases at J, with 15 bases between. CDR1 is MDHEN, CDR2 SYDVKM, per germline. This CDR3 has 15 amino acids. The CDR3 DNA reads TGTGCCAGCAGTACCGGGACTTCAGGAAACACTGAAGCTTTCTTT. It specifies CASSTGTSGNTEAFF.

The rearrangement links TRBV15 to TRBJ1-6; no clear D. The germline V and J ends were trimmed by 3 bases and 5 bases, with 14 bases remaining between them. CDR1 and CDR2 (germline): LNHNV, YYDKDF (reference sequence). The CDR3 sequence is 16 residues long. DNA of the CDR3: TGTGCCACCAGCAGGGGAGACGACACCCATAATTCACCCCTCCACTTT. Protein: CATSRGDDTHNSPLHF.

V usage is TRBV7-3 and J usage is TRBJ2-1, with 9 bases lining up with TRBD2. V lost 5 bases, J lost 8 bases, and 4 bases stayed unmatched. The CDR3 totals 13 residues. The germline gives CDR1 SGHTA, CDR2 FQGTGA. CDR3 in DNA: TGTGCCAGCAGCCGCGGGACTAGCCATGAGCAGTTCTTC. Its protein is CASSRGTSHEQFF.

The genes are TRBV9 and TRBJ2-5, with D possibly matching TRBD2 (6 bases). This CDR3 is built from 16 residues. V lost 0 bases and J 4 bases, leaving 16 bases between the germline ends. Germline assignment: CDR1 SGDLS and CDR2 YYNGEE. The DNA of the CDR3 is TGTGCCAGCAGCGTAGGGAGGGGTGGGATAGGAGAGACCCAGTACTTC. This translates into CASSVGRGGIGETQYF.

On this clone itself: Other DNA sequences in the same sample also yield this CDR3. The DNA for the CDR3 is TGTGCCAGTAGTATATCTTCCAATCAGCCCCAGCATTTT. Residues: CASSISSNQPQHF. The chain recombines TRBV19 with TRBJ1-5; D call uncertain. Looked up from germline, CDR1 is LNHDA and CDR2 is SQIVND (reference sequence). The CDR3 runs to 13 residues. Trimming left V 2 bases short and J 3 bases short, with 5 bases between.

The gene calls are TRBV7-8 and TRBJ2-1, with TRBD2 matching 11 bases. This CDR3 region has 17 residues. V was pared by 4 bases and J by 4 bases, with 9 bases of the junction left unmatched. Germline V CDR1 and CDR2: SGHVS, FQNEAQ. The DNA for the CDR3 is TGTGCCAGCAGCTATAGAAGACTAGCGGGACAGTACAATGAGCAGTTCTTC. Its translation: CASSYRRLAGQYNEQFF.

This clone came up once. The chain couples TRBV5-8 to TRBJ1-5; D is uncertain. The CDR3 runs 17 residues. Germline CDR1 and CDR2: SGHTS and YDEGEE. V lost 1 base to trimming and J lost 0 bases, with 14 bases between them. The CDR3 sequence is CASSLFLLVPSNQPQHF. In DNA, the CDR3 is TGTGCCAGCAGCTTGTTTCTACTTGTACCTAGCAATCAGCCCCAGCATTTT.